Presented here are 27 T cell receptor beta chains from one specimen sequenced in a study of T-cell reconstitution after alpha-beta-depleted transplantation in children. Unique molecular identifiers were built into the TCRbeta library. TCRdb redid the calling of the PCR reads with MiXCR, one entry per CDR3 protein. The sample has about 160,000 distinct CDR3 sequences, 11% seen once. The starting material was PBMCs, obtained before TCRalphabeta/CD19-depleted stem cell transplant. These receptors came from a boy aged 2 to 10 with acute myeloid leukemia, due to receive a stem cell transplant.

This clonotype appeared many times. A junction end diverges from the germline sequence, so it may reflect a read error. The rearrangement uses TRBV7-7 and TRBJ2-1; 10 positions match TRBD2. Germline CDR1 SSHAT, CDR2 FNYEAQ (reference sequence). This CDR3 comprises 15 residues. CDR3 protein: CASSLSGGDHNEQFF. Here the CDR3 DNA reads TGTGCTAGCAGCTTAAGCGGGGGGGACCACAATGAGCAGTTCTTC.

The V call is TRBV20-1, the J call TRBJ2-1, with unresolved D. The CDR3 contains 14 residues. V lost 4 bases and J lost 2, with 12 bases in between. Germline-derived CDR1 and CDR2 are DFQATT and SNEGSKA (reference sequence). The CDR3 spells CSATPLDAYNEQFF. The CDR3 nucleotides read TGCAGTGCTACTCCCTTGGACGCCTACAATGAGCAGTTCTTC.

This clonotype came up many times. The chain recombines TRBV11-2 with TRBJ2-1; D is undetermined. CDR3 size: 15 residues. V gave up 5 bases and J gave up 9 bases, with 20 bases separating them. CDR1 SGHAT and CDR2 FQNNGV come from the germline V gene. CDR3 sequence: CASSPVVRVAREQFF. As DNA, the CDR3 is TGTGCCAGCAGCCCAGTCGTTCGAGTTGCTCGTGAGCAGTTCTTC.

This clonotype was counted ten times or more. The chain uses TRBV7-9 and TRBJ2-2, with D tentatively TRBD2 (5 bases). CDR3 length: 15 residues. Germline assignment: CDR1 SEHNR and CDR2 FQNEAQ (reference sequence). Trimming removed 4 bases from V and 6 bases from J, with 15 bases in between. CDR3 sequence: CASSWVGVHPGELFF. DNA of the CDR3: TGTGCCAGCAGCTGGGTGGGAGTTCACCCCGGGGAGCTGTTTTTT.

This clonotype has a count of ten or more. The rearrangement uses TRBV7-9 and TRBJ1-1; possible D gene TRBD1, 6 bases. The ends were cut back, 5 bases at V and 3 bases at J, with 10 bases in the middle. CDR3 size: 13 residues. Per the germline V gene, CDR1 is SEHNR and CDR2 is FQNEAQ (reference sequence). The CDR3 protein is CASSVRQDTEAFF. CDR3 bases: TGTGCCAGCAGCGTAAGACAGGACACTGAAGCTTTCTTT.

Many counts were recorded for this clonotype. This chain joins TRBV5-1 and TRBJ2-3, with 14 bases fitting TRBD2. The CDR3 runs 16 residues. J lost 1 base, V lost 4 bases, and 2 bases had no gene match. From germline, CDR1 is SGHRS and CDR2 YFSETQ. DNA for the CDR3: TGCGCCAGCAGCCTGGGACTAGCGGGGGGCACAGATACGCAGTATTTT. This encodes CASSLGLAGGTDTQYF.

This clonotype was observed at least ten times. The chain joins TRBV12-3 or TRBV12-4 to TRBJ2-7; 8 bases are shared with TRBD1. This CDR3 spans 16 amino acids. Losses at the gene ends were 5 bases for V and 4 bases for J; bases not matched to a gene: 13. The CDR3 DNA sequence: TGTGCCAGCAGTCCAGGACAGGGCATTGGGGGGTACGAGCAGTACTTC. This codes for CASSPGQGIGGYEQYF.

There are many counts of this clonotype. The V and J genes are TRBV3-1 and TRBJ1-5; D remains unclear. The CDR3 has 14 residues. CDR1 and CDR2 from the germline V gene are LGHDT and YNNKEL (reference sequence). V lost 4 bases, J lost 6 bases, and 13 bases lay in between. This CDR3 reads CASSRGGLGQPQHF. CDR3 DNA: TGTGCCAGCAGCCGGGGAGGGTTGGGTCAGCCCCAGCATTTT.

This clonotype was detected many times. The chain combines TRBV6-5 with TRBJ2-7; maybe TRBD1 (5 bases). The CDR3 runs 14 residues. V dropped 8 bases and J dropped 3 bases, with 17 bases sitting between them. CDR1 and CDR2 from the germline V gene are MNHEY and SVGAGI. Here the CDR3 reads CASRREITGYEQYF. The CDR3 DNA reads as TGTGCCAGCCGCAGGGAAATCACAGGCTACGAGCAGTACTTC.

The chain links TRBV14 to TRBJ2-1, with D tentatively TRBD1 or TRBD2 (5 bases each). Germline CDR1 reads SGHDN; CDR2 reads FVKESK. This CDR3 comprises 17 residues. Trimming removed 5 bases at V and 10 bases at J, with 27 bases between. This chain's CDR3 is CASSSNLPAGASGEQFF. In nucleotides, the CDR3 is TGTGCCAGCAGCTCCAACCTACCAGCCGGGGCATCAGGCGAGCAGTTCTTC.

This clonotype has ten or more counts. This chain uses TRBV2 with TRBJ2-5; 7 nucleotides align to TRBD2. The trim removed 3 bases at V and 3 bases at J, leaving 1 base unmatched. The CDR3 spans 13 residues. Looked up from germline, CDR1 is SNHLY and CDR2 is FYNNEI. The DNA for the CDR3 is TGTGCCAGCAGTGAGCTAGCGGAAGAGACCCAGTACTTC. This encodes CASSELAEETQYF.

This clonotype was detected ten times or more. The chain couples TRBV28 to TRBJ2-1, with unresolved D. The CDR3 length is 12 residues. Trimming pared 6 bases from V and 9 bases from J, leaving 12 bases between. From germline, CDR1 is MDHEN and CDR2 SYDVKM. For the CDR3, the DNA is TGTGCCAGCAGCTCCATGCAGAGTGAGCAGTTCTTC. This encodes CASSSMQSEQFF.

This clonotype has at least ten counts. The gene calls are TRBV7-9 and TRBJ2-5; D possibly matches TRBD1 or TRBD2 (5 bases each). The CDR3 sequence is 15 residues long. V was trimmed by 5 bases and J by 0 bases, leaving 13 bases between them. CDR1 and CDR2 (germline): SEHNR, FQNEAQ (reference sequence). The CDR3 nucleotides are TGTGCCAGCAGCCTGACCCGGGGCAACCAAGAGACCCAGTACTTC. Amino acid sequence: CASSLTRGNQETQYF.

This clonotype was counted many times. The J gene is TRBJ2-2, the V gene TRBV4-1; D is ambiguous. This CDR3 comprises 15 residues. The germline gives CDR1 MGHRA, CDR2 YSYEKL. Deletions cut 1 base from V and 0 bases from J, with 6 bases between. The CDR3 DNA reads TGCGCCAGCAGCCAAGGGACGGCGAACACCGGGGAGCTGTTTTTT. This gives the protein CASSQGTANTGELFF.

A word on this clonotype: A much larger clonotype is one base distant, so this may be a read error. The rearrangement uses TRBV20-1 and TRBJ1-4, with D possibly being TRBD1 (5 bases). The CDR3 has 15 amino acids. Per the germline V gene, CDR1 is DFQATT and CDR2 is SNEGSKA (reference sequence). DNA for the CDR3: TGCTGTGCTAGAGATGGTGGGGCAGAGGCCGAAAAACTGTTTTTT. The encoded protein is CCARDGGAEAEKLFF.

This clonotype appeared many times. This chain uses TRBV27 with TRBJ2-3; no reliable D call. V was shortened by 5 bases and J by 0 bases, with 9 bases between the two germline ends. This CDR3 has 14 amino acids. From germline, CDR1 is MNHEY and CDR2 SMNVEV (reference sequence). This CDR3 is CASSPKTSTDTQYF. The CDR3, as DNA: TGTGCCAGCAGTCCGAAGACTAGCACAGATACGCAGTATTTT.

As regards this clonotype: A much larger clone is a single base away; this may be a read error. The chain carries TRBV11-1 and TRBJ1-1; no definite D call. Per germline, CDR1 SGHAT and CDR2 FQDESV (reference sequence). The CDR3 loop spans 14 amino acids. V was pared by 3 bases and J by 3 bases, with 11 bases between. As DNA, the CDR3 is TGTGCCAGCAGCTTTCGGCCCGGATACACTGAAGCTTTCTTT. It specifies CASSFRPGYTEAFF.

This clonotype was detected many times. V usage is TRBV6-2 or TRBV6-3 and J usage is TRBJ2-5; 10 bases map to TRBD1. The CDR3 spans 15 residues. Germline V gene sequence: CDR1 MNHEY, CDR2 SVGEGT. The J segment lost 3 bases and the V segment lost 5 bases, leaving 6 bases of the junction unmatched. CDR3 bases: TGTGCCAGCAGTGGCTGGGACAGGGGCGAAGAGACCCAGTACTTC. This encodes CASSGWDRGEETQYF.

This clonotype came up many times. The chain carries TRBV12-5 and TRBJ2-1, with D unresolved. The V gene's germline CDR1 is LGHNT and CDR2 FRNRAP. V was cut by 2 bases and J by 5 bases, with 19 bases left in between. CDR3 size: 17 residues. The CDR3 loop is CASGLPNARADDNEQFF. The CDR3 DNA reads TGTGCTAGTGGTTTGCCCAACGCCCGGGCCGATGACAATGAGCAGTTCTTC.

This clonotype appeared a single time. A clone one base away is much larger, so this may be a read error. This chain connects TRBV12-3 or TRBV12-4 to TRBJ2-1; D not resolved. Deletions cut 5 bases from V and 12 bases from J, with 14 bases between. The length of the CDR3 is 12 residues. The CDR3 reads CASSHLLTVQFF. The CDR3 DNA follows: TGTGCCAGCAGTCACCTCCTGACGGTGCAGTTCTTC.

This clonotype was seen repeatedly, ten times or more. The chain combines TRBV20-1 with TRBJ2-4; 7 bases line up with TRBD1. J lost 1 base, V lost 6 bases, and 9 bases had no gene match. CDR1 DFQATT and CDR2 SNEGSKA come from the germline V gene (reference sequence). The CDR3 is 15 residues long. The CDR3 bases are TGCAGTGCAGGACAGGTCTTAGGCGCCAAAAACATTCAGTACTTC. Residues: CSAGQVLGAKNIQYF.

In this sample, this clonotype turned up many times. The chain joins TRBV7-2 to TRBJ2-2; the D is unclear. The germline V gene has CDR1 SGHTA and CDR2 FQGNSA. CDR3 length: 14 residues. Between the trimmed V and J ends, which lost 3 bases and 2 bases, there was a span of 7 bases. This chain's CDR3 is CASSFSVNTGELFF. The CDR3 region has the DNA TGTGCCAGCAGCTTCTCTGTTAACACCGGGGAGCTGTTTTTT.

This clonotype was seen repeatedly, ten times or more. The chain has TRBV6-5 and TRBJ1-6, with 8 positions matching TRBD1. Germline V lookup: CDR1 MNHEY, CDR2 SVGAGI. CDR3 length: 16 residues. Trimming cost V 4 bases and J 1 base; bases outside gene matches: 3. CDR3 sequence reads: CASSFDRGSYNSPLHF. CDR3 sequence (DNA): TGTGCCAGCAGTTTCGACAGGGGTTCCTATAATTCACCCCTCCACTTT.

At least ten counts were recorded for this clonotype. This chain uses TRBV2 with TRBJ1-2, with a tentative D call TRBD1 (6 bases). Germline values: CDR1 SNHLY, CDR2 FYNNEI. V shed 4 bases and J shed 0 bases, with 12 bases lying between them. CDR3 length equals 15 residues. The CDR3, as DNA: TGTGCCAGCAGTGGTTGGGGACAACCTAACTATGGCTACACCTTC. Translation gives CASSGWGQPNYGYTF.

Many counts were recorded for this clonotype. This chain uses TRBV6-6 with TRBJ2-7; D is ambiguous. Trimming removed 5 bases from V and 4 bases from J, with 9 bases in between. The germline V gene encodes CDR1 MNHNY and CDR2 SVGAGI (reference sequence). The CDR3 has 12 residues. The CDR3 DNA sequence: TGTGCCAGCAGTATGACCCCTTACGAGCAGTACTTC. Its translation is CASSMTPYEQYF.

In its sample, this clonotype was seen many times. The genes are TRBV3-1 and TRBJ1-6; 7 bases are a match to TRBD1. Germline V gives CDR1 LGHDT, CDR2 YNNKEL (reference sequence). The V and J ends lost 6 bases and 5 bases, in that order; junction bases with no gene match: 4. This CDR3 has 14 amino acids. This chain's CDR3 is CASRGDSDNSPLHF. For the CDR3, the DNA is TGTGCCAGCAGGGGGGACAGTGATAATTCACCCCTCCACTTT.

The table lists this clonotype with many counts. This rearrangement joins TRBV7-2 to TRBJ2-7; D gene unclear. From germline, CDR1 is SGHTA and CDR2 FQGNSA. V lost 5 bases and J 3 bases, leaving 11 bases between the germline ends. The CDR3 is 13 residues long. CDR3 in DNA: TGTGCCAGCAGCGTGGCCCCCGGCTACGAGCAGTACGTC. This encodes CASSVAPGYEQYV.